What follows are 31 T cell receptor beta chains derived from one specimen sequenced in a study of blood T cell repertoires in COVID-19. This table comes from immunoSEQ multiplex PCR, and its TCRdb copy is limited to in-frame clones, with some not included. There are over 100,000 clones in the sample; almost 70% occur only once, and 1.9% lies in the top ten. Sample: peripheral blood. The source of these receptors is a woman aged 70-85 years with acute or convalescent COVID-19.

The CDR3 DNA sequence: TGTGCCAGCAGCCCCCCGCAGGGCAGGACTTCACCCCTCCACTTT. Translation: CASSPPQGRTSPLHF. This rearrangement joins TRBV11-2 to TRBJ1-6; D may be TRBD1 (5 bases). This CDR3 contains 15 residues. Trimming removed 5 bases from V and 9 bases from J, with 17 bases in between. Per the germline V gene, CDR1 is SGHAT and CDR2 is FQNNGV.

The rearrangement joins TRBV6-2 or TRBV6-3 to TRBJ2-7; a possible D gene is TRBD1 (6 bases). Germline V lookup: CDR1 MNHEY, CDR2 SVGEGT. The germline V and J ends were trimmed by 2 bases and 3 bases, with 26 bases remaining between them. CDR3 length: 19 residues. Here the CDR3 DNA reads TGTGCCAGCAGTTACCCGAGGGCAGGGGCCTCTCCTAACCGCTACGAGCAGTACTTC. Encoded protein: CASSYPRAGASPNRYEQYF.

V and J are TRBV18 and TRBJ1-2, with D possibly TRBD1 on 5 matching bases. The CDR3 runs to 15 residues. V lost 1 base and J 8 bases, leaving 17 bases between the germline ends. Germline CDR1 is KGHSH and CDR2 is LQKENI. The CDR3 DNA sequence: TGTGCCAGCTCACCACAAGTACGGGACTCGGGGGGCTACACCTTC. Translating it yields CASSPQVRDSGGYTF.

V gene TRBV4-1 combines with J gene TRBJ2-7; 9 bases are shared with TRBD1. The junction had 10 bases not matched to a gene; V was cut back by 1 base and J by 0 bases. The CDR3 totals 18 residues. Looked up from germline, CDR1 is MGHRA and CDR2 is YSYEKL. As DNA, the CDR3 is TGCGCCAGCAGCCAAGGAGGGCCGGGACAGGGTTTCTCCTACGAGCAGTACTTC. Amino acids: CASSQGGPGQGFSYEQYF.

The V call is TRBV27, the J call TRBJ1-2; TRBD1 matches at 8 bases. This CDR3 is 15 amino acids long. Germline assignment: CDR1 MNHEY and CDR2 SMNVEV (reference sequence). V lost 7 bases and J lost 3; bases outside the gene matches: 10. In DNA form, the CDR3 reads TGTGCCAGCACCACAATTACAGGGGGAGACTATGGCTACACCTTC. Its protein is CASTTITGGDYGYTF.

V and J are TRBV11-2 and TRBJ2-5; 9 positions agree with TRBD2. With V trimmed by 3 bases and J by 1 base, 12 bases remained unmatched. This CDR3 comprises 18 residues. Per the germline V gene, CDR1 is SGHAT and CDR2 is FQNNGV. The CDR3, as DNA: TGTGCCAGCAGCTTTAGCGGGGGACGGGCCAGGGTCCAAGAGACCCAGTACTTC. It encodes CASSFSGGRARVQETQYF.

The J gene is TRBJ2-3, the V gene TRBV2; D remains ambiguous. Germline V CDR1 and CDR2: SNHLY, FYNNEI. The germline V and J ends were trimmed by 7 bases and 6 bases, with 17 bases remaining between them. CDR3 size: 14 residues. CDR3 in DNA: TGTGCCAGCACCGCTCGGCCGGCCGGGGATACGCAGTATTTT. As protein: CASTARPAGDTQYF.

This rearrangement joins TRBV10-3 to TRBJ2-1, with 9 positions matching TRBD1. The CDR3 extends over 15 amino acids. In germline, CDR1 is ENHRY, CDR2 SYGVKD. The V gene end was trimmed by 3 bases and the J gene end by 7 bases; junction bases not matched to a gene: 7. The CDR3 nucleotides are TGTGCCATCAGTGAAACAGGGGGCTTTCAGAATGAGCAGTTCTTC. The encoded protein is CAISETGGFQNEQFF.

CDR3 in amino acids: CASSPRTGTWETQYF. Written as DNA, the CDR3 is TGTGCCAGCTCACCTCGGACAGGGACGTGGGAGACCCAGTACTTC. The chain couples TRBV18 to TRBJ2-5; TRBD1 matches at 8 bases. V was pared by 3 bases and J by 5 bases, with 8 bases of the junction left unmatched. Germline assignment: CDR1 KGHSH and CDR2 LQKENI. This CDR3 spans 15 amino acids. The variable domain in full, with the rest retrieved from reference TRBV18 and TRBJ2-5, is NAGVMQNPRHLVRRRGQEARLRCSPMKGHSHVYWYRQLPEEGLKFMVYLQKENIIDESGMPKERFSAEFPKEGPSILRIQQVVRGDSAAYFCASSPRTGTWETQYFGPGTRLLVL.

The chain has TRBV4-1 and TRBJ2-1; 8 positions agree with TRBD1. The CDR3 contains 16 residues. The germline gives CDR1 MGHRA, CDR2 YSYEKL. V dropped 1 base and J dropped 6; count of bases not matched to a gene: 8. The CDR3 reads CASSQAPGTGLNEQFF. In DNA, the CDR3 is TGCGCCAGCAGCCAAGCGCCCGGGACAGGTCTCAATGAGCAGTTCTTC.

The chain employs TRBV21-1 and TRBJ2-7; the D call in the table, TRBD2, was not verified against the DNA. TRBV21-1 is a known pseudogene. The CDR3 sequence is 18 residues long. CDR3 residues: CASSKEPGGARWCYEQYF. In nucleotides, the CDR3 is TGTGCCAGCAGCAAAGAGCCCGGAGGGGCCCGATGGTGCTACGAGCAGTACTTC.

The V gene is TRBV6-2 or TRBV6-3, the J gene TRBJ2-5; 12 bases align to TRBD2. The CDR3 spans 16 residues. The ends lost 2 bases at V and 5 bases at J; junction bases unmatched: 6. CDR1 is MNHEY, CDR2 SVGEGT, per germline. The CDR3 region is CASSYGLAGGKETQYF. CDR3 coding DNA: TGTGCCAGCAGTTACGGGCTAGCGGGGGGGAAGGAGACCCAGTACTTC.

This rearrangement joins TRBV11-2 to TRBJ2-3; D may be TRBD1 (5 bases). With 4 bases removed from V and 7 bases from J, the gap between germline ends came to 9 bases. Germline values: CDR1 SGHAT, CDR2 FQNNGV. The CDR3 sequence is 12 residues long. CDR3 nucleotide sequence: TGTGCCAGCAGCTGGACACCTAATACGCAGTATTTT. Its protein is CASSWTPNTQYF. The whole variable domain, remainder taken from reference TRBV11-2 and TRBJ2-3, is EAGVAQSPRYKIIEKRQSVAFWCNPISGHATLYWYQQILGQGPKLLIQFQNNGVVDDSQLPKDRFSAERLKGVDSTLKIQPAKLEDSAVYLCASSWTPNTQYFGPGTRLTVL.

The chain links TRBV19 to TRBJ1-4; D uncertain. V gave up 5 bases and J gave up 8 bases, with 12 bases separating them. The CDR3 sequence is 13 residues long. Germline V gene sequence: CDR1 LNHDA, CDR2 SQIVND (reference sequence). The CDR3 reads CASSGLLEEKLFF. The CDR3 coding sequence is TGTGCCAGTAGTGGTCTACTCGAAGAAAAACTGTTTTTT.

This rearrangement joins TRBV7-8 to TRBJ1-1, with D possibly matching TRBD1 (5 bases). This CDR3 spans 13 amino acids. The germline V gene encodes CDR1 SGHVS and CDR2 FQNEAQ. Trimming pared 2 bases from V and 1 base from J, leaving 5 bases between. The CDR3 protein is CASSLTGNTEAFF. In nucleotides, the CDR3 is TGTGCCAGCAGCTTAACAGGGAACACTGAAGCTTTCTTT.

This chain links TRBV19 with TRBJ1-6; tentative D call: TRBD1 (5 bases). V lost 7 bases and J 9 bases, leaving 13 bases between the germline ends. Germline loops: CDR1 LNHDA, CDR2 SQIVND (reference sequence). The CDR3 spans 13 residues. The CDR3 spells CASTQVGSSPLHF. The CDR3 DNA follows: TGTGCCAGTACACAGGTCGGAAGTTCACCCCTCCACTTT.

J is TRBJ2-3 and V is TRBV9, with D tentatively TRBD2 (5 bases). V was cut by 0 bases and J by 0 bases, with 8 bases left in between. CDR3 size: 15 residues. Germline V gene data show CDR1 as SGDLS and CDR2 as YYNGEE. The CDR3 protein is CASSVAGVSTDTQYF. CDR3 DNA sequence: TGTGCCAGCAGCGTAGCCGGGGTTAGCACAGATACGCAGTATTTT.

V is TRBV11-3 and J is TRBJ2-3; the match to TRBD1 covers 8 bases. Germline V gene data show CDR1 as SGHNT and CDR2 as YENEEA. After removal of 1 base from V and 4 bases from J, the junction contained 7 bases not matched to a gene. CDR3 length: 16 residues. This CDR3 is CASSLGVTTGADTQYF. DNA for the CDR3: TGTGCCAGCAGCTTAGGGGTAACGACAGGGGCAGATACGCAGTATTTT.

CDR3 loop: CASTPLGQGASQPQHF. For the CDR3, the DNA is TGTGCCAGCACTCCCCTGGGACAGGGGGCGAGTCAGCCCCAGCATTTT. The chain links TRBV2 to TRBJ1-5; TRBD1 matches 12 bases. This CDR3 comprises 16 residues. Germline values: CDR1 SNHLY, CDR2 FYNNEI. Trimming removed 7 bases from V and 6 bases from J; junction bases left unmatched: 10.

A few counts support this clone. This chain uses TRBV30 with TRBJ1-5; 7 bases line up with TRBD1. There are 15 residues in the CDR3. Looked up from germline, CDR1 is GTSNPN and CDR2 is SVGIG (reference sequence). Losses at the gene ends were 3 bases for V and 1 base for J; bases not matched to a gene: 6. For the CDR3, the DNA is TGTGCCTGGAGCATAGGGGGCACCAGCAATCAGCCCCAGCATTTT. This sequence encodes CAWSIGGTSNQPQHF.

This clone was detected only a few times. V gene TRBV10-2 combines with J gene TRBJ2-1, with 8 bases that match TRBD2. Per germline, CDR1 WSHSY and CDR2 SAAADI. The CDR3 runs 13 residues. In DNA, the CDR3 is TGCGCGGTGGATGACGGGAGGGCCTATGAGCAGTTCTTC. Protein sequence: CAVDDGRAYEQFF.

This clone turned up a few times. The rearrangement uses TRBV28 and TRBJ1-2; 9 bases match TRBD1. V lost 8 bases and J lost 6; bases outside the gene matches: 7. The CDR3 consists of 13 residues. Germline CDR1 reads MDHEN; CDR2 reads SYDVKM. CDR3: CASGSTGGHGYTF. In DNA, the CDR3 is TGTGCCAGCGGATCGACAGGGGGGCATGGCTACACCTTC.

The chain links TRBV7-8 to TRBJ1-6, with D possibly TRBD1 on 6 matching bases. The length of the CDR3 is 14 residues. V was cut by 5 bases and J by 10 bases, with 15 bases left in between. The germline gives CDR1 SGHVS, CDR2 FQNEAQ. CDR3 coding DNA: TGTGCCAGCAGCAGGACAGCCTCGGGGTCACCCCTCCACTTT. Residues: CASSRTASGSPLHF. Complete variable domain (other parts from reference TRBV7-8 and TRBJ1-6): GAGVSQSPRYKVAKRGQDVALRCDPISGHVSLFWYQQALGQGPEFLTYFQNEAQLDKSGLPSDRFFAERPEGSVSTLKIQRTQQEDSAVYLCASSRTASGSPLHFGNGTRLTVT.

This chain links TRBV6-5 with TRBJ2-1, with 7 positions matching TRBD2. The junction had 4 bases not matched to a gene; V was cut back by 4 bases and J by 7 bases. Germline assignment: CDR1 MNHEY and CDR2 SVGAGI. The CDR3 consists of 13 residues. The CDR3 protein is CASSFPGGNEQFF. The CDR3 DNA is TGTGCCAGCAGTTTCCCGGGGGGTAATGAGCAGTTCTTC.

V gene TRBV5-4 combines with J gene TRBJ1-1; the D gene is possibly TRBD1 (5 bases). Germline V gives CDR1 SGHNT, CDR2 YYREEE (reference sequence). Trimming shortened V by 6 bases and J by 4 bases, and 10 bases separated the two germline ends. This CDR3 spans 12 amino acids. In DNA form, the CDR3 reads TGTGCCAGCAACTACGGGGGCACTGAAGCTTTCTTT. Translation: CASNYGGTEAFF.

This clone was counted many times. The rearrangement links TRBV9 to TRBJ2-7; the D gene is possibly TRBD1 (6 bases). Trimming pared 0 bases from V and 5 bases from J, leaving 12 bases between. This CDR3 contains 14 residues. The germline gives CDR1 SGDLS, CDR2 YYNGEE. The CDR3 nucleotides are TGTGCCAGCAGCGTAGACAGGGAAAGAGACGAGCAGTACTTC. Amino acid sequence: CASSVDRERDEQYF.

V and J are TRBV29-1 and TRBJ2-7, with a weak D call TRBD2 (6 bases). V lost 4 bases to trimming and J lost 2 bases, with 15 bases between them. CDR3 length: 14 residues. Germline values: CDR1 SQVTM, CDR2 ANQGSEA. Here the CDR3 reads CSVAGDRRAYEQYF. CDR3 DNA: TGCAGCGTTGCGGGGGACCGCCGGGCCTACGAGCAGTACTTC.

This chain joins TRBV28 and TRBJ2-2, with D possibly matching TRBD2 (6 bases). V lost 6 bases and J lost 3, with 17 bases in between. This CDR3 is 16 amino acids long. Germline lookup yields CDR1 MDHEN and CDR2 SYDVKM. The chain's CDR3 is CASSLPGVGDTGELFF. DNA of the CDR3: TGTGCCAGCAGCTTACCGGGGGTTGGGGACACCGGGGAGCTGTTTTTT.

In DNA, the CDR3 is TGTGCCAGCAGCAGGGGGCATACGGGGGAGCTGTTTTTT. Amino acid sequence: CASSRGHTGELFF. The V gene is TRBV3-1 (or the pseudogene TRBV3-2), the J gene TRBJ2-2; TRBD1 matches at 7 bases. The CDR3 consists of 13 residues. The V gene's germline CDR1 is LGHDT and CDR2 YNNKEL (reference sequence). V shed 5 bases, J shed 8 bases, and the junction held 5 bases outside the gene matches.

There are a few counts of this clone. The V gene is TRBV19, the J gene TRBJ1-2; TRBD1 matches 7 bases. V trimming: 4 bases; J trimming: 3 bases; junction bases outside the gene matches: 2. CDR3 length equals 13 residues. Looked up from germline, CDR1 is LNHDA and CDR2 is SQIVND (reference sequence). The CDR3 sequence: CASSKTGDYGYTF. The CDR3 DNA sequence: TGTGCCAGTAGTAAAACAGGGGACTATGGCTACACCTTC.

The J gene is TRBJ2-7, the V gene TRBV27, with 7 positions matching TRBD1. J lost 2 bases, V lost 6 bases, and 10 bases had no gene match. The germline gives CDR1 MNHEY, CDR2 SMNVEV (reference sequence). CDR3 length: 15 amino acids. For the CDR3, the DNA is TGTGCCAGCAGCTTCCAAGGGGGCATAGCCTACGAGCAGTACTTC. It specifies CASSFQGGIAYEQYF.